The rows below give T cell receptor beta chains drawn from one sample of a study of control samples from healthy donors and cancer patients. This table comes from immunoSEQ multiplex PCR, and its TCRdb copy is limited to in-frame clones, with some not included. The table includes approximately 90,000 clones, about 87% detected once. Input material: blood. All receptors derive from a woman aged 70-85 years in good health. Both conserved end residues are part of each CDR3. D genes are given only for firm matches. Expanded clones are given a class, and other clones once, few, many or no size at all.

>TRBD1|TRBJ1-1|14|NA|TRBV5-1
CASSFTDRGTEAFF
TGCGCCAGCAGCTTCACGGACAGGGGTACTGAAGCTTTCTTT
>TRBD2|TRBJ2-1|13|NA|TRBV27
CASSSGTSIEQFF
TGTGCCAGCAGTTCCGGGACTAGCATTGAGCAGTTCTTC
>TRBD2|TRBJ2-3|16|few|TRBV5-1
CASSDVGGSSTDTQYF
TGCGCCAGCAGCGACGTGGGAGGGTCTAGCACAGATACGCAGTATTTT
>NA|TRBJ2-1|13|once|TRBV11-2
CASSLDGPNEQFF
TGTGCCAGCAGCTTAGACGGGCCAAATGAGCAGTTCTTC
>NA|TRBJ2-1|13|NA|TRBV6-1
CASSEQVGDEQFF
TGTGCCAGCAGTGAACAGGTGGGCGATGAGCAGTTCTTC
>NA|TRBJ2-7|11|NA|TRBV6-2/TRBV6-3
CASSQTYEQYF
TGTGCCAGCAGCCAGACCTACGAGCAGTACTTC
>TRBD1|TRBJ1-2|15|NA|TRBV7-9
CASSPTGAGNYGYTF
TGTGCCAGCAGCCCAACAGGGGCGGGTAACTATGGCTACACCTTC
>NA|TRBJ1-1|13|NA|TRBV3-1/TRBV3-2
CASSRGHNTEAFF
TGTGCCAGCAGCCGAGGACATAACACTGAAGCTTTCTTT
>TRBD1|TRBJ1-1|15|NA|TRBV7-9
CASSSRQGASTEAFF
TGTGCCAGCAGTTCCCGCCAGGGGGCTTCCACTGAAGCTTTCTTT
>NA|TRBJ1-1|17|NA|TRBV12-2
CASRLRDRGPPNTEAFF
TGTGCAAGTCGCTTAAGGGACAGGGGCCCTCCGAACACTGAAGCTTTCTTT
>NA|TRBJ2-1|14|NA|TRBV3-1/TRBV3-2
CASSQPGSYNEQFF
TGTGCCAGCAGCCAACCTGGCTCCTACAATGAGCAGTTCTTC
>NA|TRBJ2-1|16|few|TRBV7-8
CASSPVGGGSYNEQFF
TGTGCCAGCAGCCCCGTGGGAGGAGGGTCCTACAATGAGCAGTTCTTC
>NA|TRBJ2-2|13|NA|TRBV25-1
CASSEYGAGELFF
TGTGCCAGCAGTGAATACGGGGCCGGGGAGCTGTTTTTT
>NA|TRBJ1-3|14|NA|TRBV5-5
CASSPRLGGNTIYF
TGTGCCAGCAGCCCGCGGTTGGGTGGAAACACCATATATTTT
>NA|TRBJ1-2|14|once|TRBV19
CASSRDTANYGYTF
TGTGCCAGTAGTAGGGACACCGCTAACTATGGCTACACCTTC
>NA|TRBJ2-7|13|NA|TRBV12-3/TRBV12-4
CASSFRGREEQYF
TGTGCCAGCAGTTTCAGGGGGAGGGAGGAGCAGTACTTC
>NA|TRBJ2-3|18|NA|TRBV18
CASSPLGVAQIEADTQYF
TGTGCCAGCTCACCACTCGGAGTAGCGCAGATAGAGGCAGATACGCAGTATTTT
>NA|TRBJ1-5|13|NA|TRBV6-5
CASSYGVNQPQHF
TGTGCCAGCAGTTACGGGGTTAATCAGCCCCAGCATTTT
>NA|TRBJ1-1|14|NA|TRBV28
CASSFIRGGTEAFF
TGTGCCAGCAGTTTCATCCGGGGAGGCACTGAAGCTTTCTTT
>NA|TRBJ2-1|11|NA|TRBV12-3/TRBV12-4
CASSLSSTQFF
TGTGCCAGCAGTCTTTCCTCTACTCAGTTCTTC
>NA|TRBJ1-2|14|once|TRBV11-2
CASSPNQQGIGYTF
TGTGCCAGCAGCCCTAACCAACAGGGAATCGGCTACACCTTC
>NA|TRBJ1-6|11|NA|TRBV30
CAWSSFSGLHF
TGTGCCTGGAGTTCCTTTTCAGGCCTCCACTTT
>NA|TRBJ2-7|15|NA|TRBV19
CASSIGKRKGYEQYF
TGTGCCAGTAGTATCGGCAAAAGAAAGGGGTACGAGCAGTACTTC
>NA|TRBJ2-1|15|NA|TRBV5-1
CASSFDSLNYNEQFF
TGCGCCAGCAGCTTTGATAGCCTAAACTACAATGAGCAGTTCTTC
>TRBD2|TRBJ2-7|13|NA|TRBV18
CASSLRDYYEQYF
TGTGCCAGCTCTCTACGGGACTACTACGAGCAGTACTTC
>TRBD1|TRBJ2-3|15|NA|TRBV7-2
CASSLGQGLSDTQYF
TGTGCCAGCAGCTTAGGACAGGGGTTGTCAGATACGCAGTATTTT
>NA|TRBJ2-3|14|NA|TRBV11-2
CASSSAGVRDTQYF
TGTGCCAGCAGCTCGGCAGGGGTTAGAGATACGCAGTATTTT
>NA|TRBJ1-1|13|NA|TRBV6-1
CASSEAMNTEAFF
TGTGCCAGCAGTGAGGCTATGAACACTGAAGCTTTCTTT
>NA|TRBJ2-5|13|NA|TRBV7-7
CASSLGHQETQYF
TGTGCTAGCAGCTTAGGTCACCAAGAGACCCAGTACTTC
>NA|TRBJ2-5|13|NA|TRBV6-2/TRBV6-3
CASSYRIQETQYF
TGTGCCAGCAGTTACAGAATACAAGAGACCCAGTACTTC
>NA|TRBJ1-1|14|NA|TRBV29-1
CSVQDGTANTEAFF
TGCAGCGTTCAAGACGGGACCGCGAACACTGAAGCTTTCTTT
>TRBD2|TRBJ2-7|17|few|TRBV4-3
CASSQDSGSGSPYEQYF
TGCGCCAGCAGCCAAGATAGCGGAAGCGGGAGCCCATACGAGCAGTACTTC
>NA|TRBJ1-5|14|NA|TRBV5-8
CASSPPSGIGPQHF
TGTGCCAGCAGCCCACCCTCAGGGATCGGGCCCCAGCATTTT
>NA|TRBJ1-2|14|few|TRBV2
CASSVIQGFYGYTF
TGTGCCAGCAGTGTAATTCAGGGTTTCTATGGCTACACCTTC
>TRBD2|TRBJ2-1|16|NA|TRBV7-2
CASSLTGTSGYNEQFF
TGTGCCAGCAGCTTAACCGGGACTAGCGGATACAATGAGCAGTTCTTC
>NA|TRBJ2-5|14|NA|TRBV19
CASSIRPTQETQYF
TGTGCCAGTAGTATCAGGCCGACCCAAGAGACCCAGTACTTC
>NA|TRBJ1-1|15|once|TRBV9
CASSVGPLGSTEAFF
TGTGCCAGCAGCGTAGGGCCCCTCGGATCCACTGAAGCTTTCTTT
>TRBD2|TRBJ2-3|13|NA|TRBV30
CAWSGTRGDTQYF
TGTGCCTGGAGTGGGACTAGAGGAGATACGCAGTATTTT
>NA|TRBJ2-1|16|NA|TRBV18
CASSPRSAPSSNEQFF
TGTGCCAGCTCACCACGCTCCGCCCCTTCATCCAATGAGCAGTTCTTC
>NA|TRBJ1-2|15|NA|TRBV5-1
CASSLSPGRNYGYTF
TGCGCCAGCAGCTTGTCTCCGGGTAGGAACTATGGCTACACCTTC
>TRBD1|TRBJ1-6|13|NA|TRBV7-2
CASSLTGGSPLHF
TGTGCCAGCAGCCTGACAGGGGGTTCACCCCTCCACTTT
>NA|TRBJ1-1|15|NA|TRBV3-1/TRBV3-2
CASSQALLSRAVAFF
TGTGCCAGCAGCCAGGCCCTACTCTCGAGGGCGGTAGCTTTCTTT
>NA|TRBJ2-1|14|NA|TRBV7-2
CASSLGLANNEQFF
TGTGCCAGCAGCTTGGGACTGGCCAACAATGAGCAGTTCTTC
>TRBD1|TRBJ2-7|14|NA|TRBV6-6
CASSSRTGNYEQYF
TGTGCCAGCAGCTCCCGGACAGGTAACTACGAGCAGTACTTC
>TRBD2|TRBJ2-1|15|NA|TRBV10-1
CASSEHGLAVNEQFF
TGCGCCAGCAGTGAGCACGGACTAGCGGTGAATGAGCAGTTCTTC
>NA|TRBJ2-7|15|NA|TRBV6-6
CASSYSTRGAIEQYF
TGTGCCAGCAGTTACTCGACGCGGGGCGCCATCGAGCAGTACTTC
>NA|TRBJ1-1|13|once|TRBV24-1
CATRDGLNTEAFF
TGTGCCACCAGGGACGGCCTGAACACTGAAGCTTTCTTT
>NA|TRBJ1-2|15|NA|TRBV19
CASRVSGAPNYGYTF
TGTGCCAGTAGGGTATCCGGCGCCCCGAACTATGGCTACACCTTC
>NA|TRBJ1-1|14|NA|TRBV30
CAWSSQTGNTEAFF
TGTGCCTGGAGCTCCCAGACAGGGAACACTGAAGCTTTCTTT
>NA|TRBJ2-6|15|NA|TRBV7-9
CASSLTVSGANVLTF
TGTGCCAGCAGCTTGACGGTCTCTGGGGCCAACGTCCTGACTTTC
>TRBD1|TRBJ1-1|15|few|TRBV5-5
CASSLDDRGLSEAFF
TGTGCCAGCAGCCTAGACGACAGGGGGCTGTCCGAAGCTTTCTTT
>TRBD1|TRBJ1-2|14|NA|TRBV5-4
CASSIDRGYYGYTF
TGTGCCAGCAGCATCGACAGGGGCTACTATGGCTACACCTTC
>TRBD2|TRBJ2-7|12|once|TRBV18
CASSLAGGEQYF
TGTGCCAGCTCACTGGCGGGGGGCGAGCAGTACTTC